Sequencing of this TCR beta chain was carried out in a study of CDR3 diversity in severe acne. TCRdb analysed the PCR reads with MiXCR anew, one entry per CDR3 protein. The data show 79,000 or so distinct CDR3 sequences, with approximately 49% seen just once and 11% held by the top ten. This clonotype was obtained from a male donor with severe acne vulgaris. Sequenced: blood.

CDR3 amino acids: CASSFGRTGELFF. The DNA of the CDR3 is TGTGCCAGCAGTTTCGGGCGCACCGGGGAGCTGTTTTTT. The chain links TRBV12-3 or TRBV12-4 to TRBJ2-2; D is uncertain. The CDR3 has 13 amino acids. Deletions cut 3 bases from V and 4 bases from J, with 6 bases between.